This is a list of T cell receptor beta chains from one sample in a study of OX40 agonist ivuxolimab in advanced cancers. Measured with immunoSEQ multiplex PCR; TCRdb has only the in-frame clones, and not every one. Among some 66,000 clones listed, roughly 81% were seen once. Source: CD4+ or CD8+ T cells sorted from blood, taken in a trial of the OX40 agonist ivuxolimab. Source of these receptors: an adult with an advanced solid tumor such as melanoma, head and neck, liver or kidney cancer. Both conserved end residues are trimmed from each CDR3. The order of the fields is V gene, J gene, CDR3 protein.

v_call: TRBV18
j_call: TRBJ2-1
cdr3_aa: ASSRDQKSYNEQF

v_call: TRBV4-2
j_call: TRBJ1-5
cdr3_aa: ASSQEDGVYQPQH

v_call: TRBV6-1
j_call: TRBJ1-5
cdr3_aa: ASSEAKFGNQPQH

v_call: TRBV7-9
j_call: TRBJ2-5
cdr3_aa: ASSLVPGRETQY

v_call: TRBV5-1
j_call: TRBJ2-3
cdr3_aa: ASSLWSSGGAGGFTQY

v_call: TRBV4-1
j_call: TRBJ2-7
cdr3_aa: ASSPGLAGGIYEQY

v_call: TRBV2
j_call: TRBJ2-3
cdr3_aa: ASSDGKRGGGDTQY

v_call: TRBV15
j_call: TRBJ2-4
cdr3_aa: ATSRDRVGGWNIQY

v_call: TRBV4-1
j_call: TRBJ1-3
cdr3_aa: ASSLQGRSGNTIY

v_call: TRBV7-9
j_call: TRBJ1-1
cdr3_aa: ASSLAGPRDTEAF

v_call: TRBV2
j_call: TRBJ2-5
cdr3_aa: ASSHYRQGPQETQY

v_call: TRBV5-1
j_call: TRBJ1-2
cdr3_aa: ASSLSSQGYNNYGYT

v_call: TRBV10-3
j_call: TRBJ1-1
cdr3_aa: AISDGLGFASEAF